This T cell receptor beta chain appears in the sequencing data of a study of shared clonotypes between healthy human individuals. The wider study: Donors had three CD4 naive, three CD4 memory, two CD8 naive and one CD8 memory plate apiece.

This clone was seen only once. The repertoire was sequenced with immunoSEQ multiplex PCR; TCRdb's copy has only in-frame clones and lacks some. The sample has under 600,000 clones; 95% to 98% are singletons. CD45RO-negative cells were positively selected for CCR7, leaving out terminally differentiated effector memory CD45RA+ cells. The receptor's source is a man under 40 in good health. Source material: naive CD8+ T cells sorted from blood.

CDR3 DNA: TGTGCCAGCAGTTCCCCTACACAGCTCTATGGCTACACCTTC. It encodes CASSSPTQLYGYTF. The chain combines TRBV28 with TRBJ1-2, with D unclear. The V end was cut by 4 bases, the J end by 4 bases, with 13 bases between. From germline, CDR1 is MDHEN and CDR2 SYDVKM. The CDR3 sequence is 14 residues long.